These T cell receptor beta chains were read from a single sample in a study of cytomegalovirus exposure and HLA in healthy donors. Profiled with immunoSEQ multiplex PCR; TCRdb holds only in-frame clones, not every one. The sample records about 190,000 clones, about 82% being singletons. Sample: PBMCs. The origin of the receptors is a woman between 18 and 29 years old in good health and CMV-seronegative. CDR3s include the opening cysteine and the closing phenylalanine or tryptophan. The order of the fields is CDR3 length, D gene, clone size, J gene, V gene, CDR3 protein, CDR3 DNA. A D gene is named only where the DNA matches it firmly. Clone size, where shown, is once, few, many, or a class for clones that have expanded.

13 | . | few | TRBJ2-3 | TRBV2 | CATSRDLLDTQYF | TGTGCCACCTCCCGGGACTTATTAGATACGCAGTATTTT
11 | . | . | TRBJ1-1 | TRBV20-1 | CSGSILTEAFF | TGCAGTGGGAGCATTTTGACTGAAGCTTTCTTT
13 | . | . | TRBJ2-7 | TRBV18 | CASSPSHQYEQYF | TGTGCCAGCTCACCGTCCCATCAGTACGAGCAGTACTTC
13 | . | . | TRBJ2-7 | TRBV6-6 | CASSYGRGNEQYF | TGTGCCAGCAGTTACGGTAGGGGAAACGAGCAGTACTTC
15 | TRBD2 | . | TRBJ2-7 | TRBV27 | CASINSGSASYEQYF | TGTGCCAGCATCAATAGCGGGAGCGCCTCCTACGAGCAGTACTTC
14 | TRBD1 | . | TRBJ2-7 | TRBV7-7 | CASSRGTGSYEQYF | TGTGCCAGCAGCCGCGGGACAGGTTCCTACGAGCAGTACTTC
14 | . | . | TRBJ1-5 | TRBV2 | CASSERQTNQPQHF | TGTGCCAGCAGTGAACGACAGACCAATCAGCCCCAGCATTTT
19 | TRBD2 | . | TRBJ2-3 | TRBV9 | CASSTRGGTSGGSTDTQYF | TGTGCCAGCAGCACCCGCGGAGGGACTAGCGGGGGGTCCACAGATACGCAGTATTTT
15 | . | . | TRBJ2-3 | TRBV5-1 | CASSLEIPGRDTQYF | TGCGCCAGCAGCTTGGAAATTCCGGGAAGGGATACGCAGTATTTT
15 | TRBD2 | . | TRBJ2-7 | TRBV10-1 | CASSEGNGGAYEQYF | TGCGCCAGCAGTGAGGGAAACGGGGGGGCCTACGAGCAGTACTTC
16 | TRBD2 | . | TRBJ2-4 | TRBV6-5 | CASSYASGSLTNIQYF | TGTGCCAGCAGTTACGCTAGCGGAAGTCTGACAAACATTCAGTACTTC
16 | TRBD2 | . | TRBJ2-3 | TRBV5-1 | CASSLDLAGGTDTQYF | TGCGCCAGCAGCTTGGATTTGGCGGGGGGTACAGATACGCAGTATTTT
12 | . | few | TRBJ1-2 | TRBV30 | CAWSVRVRGYTF | TGTGCCTGGAGTGTACGAGTTCGGGGCTACACCTTC
14 | TRBD1 | few | TRBJ1-2 | TRBV5-1 | CASRPGQGVYGYTF | TGCGCCAGCAGGCCGGGACAGGGAGTCTATGGCTACACCTTC
17 | TRBD1 | . | TRBJ1-2 | TRBV9 | CASSVVESTGFNYGYTF | TGTGCCAGCAGCGTAGTCGAGTCGACAGGGTTTAACTATGGCTACACCTTC
14 | . | . | TRBJ2-2 | TRBV5-1 | CASSLDSRAGELFF | TGCGCCAGCAGCCTGGACAGCAGGGCCGGGGAGCTGTTTTTT
15 | . | few | TRBJ2-2 | TRBV12-5 | CASGLDRIDTGELFF | TGTGCTAGTGGTTTGGACAGGATCGACACCGGGGAGCTGTTTTTT
15 | . | . | TRBJ1-6 | TRBV6-1 | CASSELGHNNSPLHF | TGTGCCAGCAGTGAACTTGGGCATAATAATTCACCCCTCCACTTT
16 | TRBD2 | . | TRBJ2-3 | TRBV30 | CAWSPGLAGGTGTQYF | TGTGCCTGGAGCCCGGGACTAGCGGGGGGAACTGGTACGCAGTATTTT
15 | . | once | TRBJ2-1 | TRBV18 | CASSPDWTFNNEQFF | TGTGCCAGCTCACCCGATTGGACATTCAACAATGAGCAGTTCTTC
15 | TRBD1 | . | TRBJ1-1 | TRBV4-1 | CASSPEDRGNTEAFF | TGCGCCAGCAGCCCAGAGGACAGGGGGAACACTGAAGCTTTCTTT
15 | TRBD2 | . | TRBJ2-1 | TRBV12-5 | CASGLQLADMNEQFF | TGTGCTAGTGGTTTACAACTAGCGGATATGAATGAGCAGTTCTTC
15 | . | . | TRBJ2-3 | TRBV5-1 | CASSLGGSLSDTQYF | TGCGCCAGCAGCTTGGGCGGCAGTCTTTCAGATACGCAGTATTTT
12 | TRBD1 | . | TRBJ1-1 | TRBV6-5 | CASSRNRGPAFF | TGTGCCAGCAGCCGTAACAGGGGGCCCGCTTTCTTT
13 | TRBD1 | . | TRBJ1-1 | TRBV6-5 | CASSYPGQPEAFF | TGTGCCAGCAGTTACCCGGGACAGCCTGAAGCTTTCTTT
16 | . | . | TRBJ1-1 | TRBV5-1 | CASSFALPALGAEAFF | TGCGCCAGCAGCTTTGCCCTTCCGGCGTTAGGGGCTGAAGCTTTCTTT
16 | . | . | TRBJ1-1 | TRBV7-9 | CASSPGGPGRRTEAFF | TGTGCCAGCAGCCCCGGGGGGCCCGGTCGAAGGACTGAAGCTTTCTTT
14 | . | few | TRBJ1-1 | TRBV5-1 | CASSLDTMNTEAFF | TGCGCCAGCAGCTTGGACACCATGAACACTGAAGCTTTCTTT
16 | TRBD2 | . | TRBJ2-1 | TRBV4-1 | CASSQDRGLAINEQFF | TGCGCCAGCAGCCAAGATCGGGGACTAGCTATCAATGAGCAGTTCTTC
13 | TRBD1 | . | TRBJ1-3 | TRBV5-1 | CASSRDSQNTIYF | TGCGCCAGCAGCCGGGACAGTCAAAACACCATATATTTT
15 | . | . | TRBJ1-4 | TRBV27 | CASSFGSKAREKLFF | TGTGCCAGCAGTTTTGGGTCTAAGGCGAGGGAAAAACTGTTTTTT
13 | . | once | TRBJ2-3 | TRBV5-6 | CASSLWATDTQYF | TGTGCCAGCAGCTTATGGGCCACAGATACGCAGTATTTT
13 | . | . | TRBJ1-5 | TRBV18 | CASSPGGDQPQHF | TGTGCCAGCTCACCAGGCGGAGATCAGCCCCAGCATTTT
15 | . | . | TRBJ1-1 | TRBV2 | CASKRGGPLNTEAFF | TGTGCCAGTAAAAGGGGGGGCCCCTTGAACACTGAAGCTTTCTTT
15 | TRBD2 | . | TRBJ2-1 | TRBV7-9 | CASSLSGSSYNEQFF | TGTGCCAGCAGCTTAAGCGGGAGCTCCTACAATGAGCAGTTCTTC
16 | TRBD1 | . | TRBJ1-5 | TRBV2 | CASSAGTVVSNQPQHF | TGTGCCAGCAGTGCTGGGACAGTCGTTAGCAATCAGCCCCAGCATTTT
16 | . | few | TRBJ2-7 | TRBV6-7 | CASRRRGTESTYEQYF | TGTGCCAGCAGGCGACGGGGGACAGAGAGTACCTACGAGCAGTACTTC
15 | TRBD1 | . | TRBJ1-5 | TRBV19 | CASSPGQRGNQPQHF | TGTGCCAGTAGCCCGGGACAGAGAGGCAATCAGCCCCAGCATTTT
12 | . | few | TRBJ2-7 | TRBV2 | CASRWDLGEQYF | TGTGCCAGCAGATGGGACTTGGGGGAGCAGTACTTC
17 | TRBD1 | . | TRBJ2-5 | TRBV4-1 | CASSQRSDRGRQETQYF | TGCGCCAGCAGCCAACGATCCGACAGGGGTCGACAGGAGACCCAGTACTTC
18 | TRBD2 | . | TRBJ2-1 | TRBV5-4 | CASSLPGTSGRTYNEQFF | TGTGCCAGCAGCTTGCCAGGGACTAGCGGGAGGACCTACAATGAGCAGTTCTTC
15 | . | . | TRBJ2-1 | TRBV5-4 | CASSLVGRNYNEQFF | TGTGCCAGCAGCTTGGTTGGTAGAAACTACAATGAGCAGTTCTTC
15 | TRBD1 | . | TRBJ1-1 | TRBV7-9 | CAGYNARDSNTEAFF | TGTGCCGGATACAACGCAAGGGACAGCAACACTGAAGCTTTCTTT
16 | . | . | TRBJ1-2 | TRBV30 | CAWSVGAGWEVNGYTF | TGTGCCTGGAGTGTAGGGGCAGGGTGGGAGGTGAATGGCTACACCTTC
13 | . | . | TRBJ1-1 | TRBV10-2 | CASSQGVGTEAFF | TGCGCCAGCAGCCAGGGCGTCGGCACTGAAGCTTTCTTT
15 | TRBD2 | . | TRBJ2-5 | TRBV6-1 | CASSEVAGGVETQYF | TGTGCCAGCAGTGAAGTAGCGGGGGGGGTGGAGACCCAGTACTTC
16 | TRBD1 | once | TRBJ2-7 | TRBV7-9 | CASGGGTGTGGYEQYF | TGTGCCAGCGGAGGAGGGACCGGGACAGGGGGCTACGAGCAGTACTTC
15 | TRBD1 | . | TRBJ1-5 | TRBV19 | CASSTTGTSNQPQHF | TGTGCCAGTAGTACGACAGGGACTAGCAATCAGCCCCAGCATTTT
17 | . | . | TRBJ1-3 | TRBV4-2 | CASSTNRPSDSGNTIYF | TGTGCCAGCAGCACGAATAGGCCCAGCGACTCTGGAAACACCATATATTTT
15 | . | . | TRBJ1-1 | TRBV7-8 | CASSPRAGTHTEAFF | TGTGCCAGCAGCCCCCGAGCCGGTACCCACACTGAAGCTTTCTTT
14 | TRBD1 | . | TRBJ2-2 | TRBV2 | CATLGQGRTGELFF | TGTGCCACCCTGGGACAGGGTAGGACCGGGGAGCTGTTTTTT
16 | . | . | TRBJ2-7 | TRBV27 | CASSDSSLRAFYEQYF | TGTGCCAGCAGTGACTCCTCCTTGCGGGCTTTCTACGAGCAGTACTTC
17 | TRBD1 | . | TRBJ2-2 | TRBV15 | CATSRDPLGTATGELFF | TGTGCCACCAGCAGAGACCCCTTGGGGACAGCCACCGGGGAGCTGTTTTTT
15 | . | . | TRBJ1-2 | TRBV27 | CASSLYPGPNYGYTF | TGTGCCAGCAGTTTATATCCAGGCCCAAACTATGGCTACACCTTC
14 | . | . | TRBJ1-5 | TRBV5-5 | CASSSGSHNQPQHF | TGTGCCAGCAGCTCAGGCAGCCACAATCAGCCCCAGCATTTT
14 | TRBD1 | . | TRBJ1-2 | TRBV6-1 | CASSERTGTYGYTF | TGTGCCAGCAGTGAAAGGACAGGGACCTATGGCTACACCTTC
14 | TRBD2 | . | TRBJ2-7 | TRBV2 | CASSELAGIHEQYF | TGTGCCAGCAGTGAACTAGCGGGGATCCACGAGCAGTACTTC
12 | . | . | TRBJ2-7 | TRBV2 | CASSDQDTQQYF | TGTGCCAGCAGTGATCAGGACACCCAGCAGTACTTC